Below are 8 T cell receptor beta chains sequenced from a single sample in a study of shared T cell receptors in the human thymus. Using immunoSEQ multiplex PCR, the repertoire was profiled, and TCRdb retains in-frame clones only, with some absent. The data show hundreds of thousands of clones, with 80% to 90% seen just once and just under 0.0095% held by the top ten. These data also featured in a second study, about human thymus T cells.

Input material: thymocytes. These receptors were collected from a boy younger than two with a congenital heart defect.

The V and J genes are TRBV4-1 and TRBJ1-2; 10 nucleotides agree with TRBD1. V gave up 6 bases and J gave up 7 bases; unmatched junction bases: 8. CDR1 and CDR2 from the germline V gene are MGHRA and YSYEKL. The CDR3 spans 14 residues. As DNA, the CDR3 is TGCGCCAGCAGAGACAGACAGGGGGCCGCTGGCTACACCTTC. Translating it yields CASRDRQGAAGYTF.

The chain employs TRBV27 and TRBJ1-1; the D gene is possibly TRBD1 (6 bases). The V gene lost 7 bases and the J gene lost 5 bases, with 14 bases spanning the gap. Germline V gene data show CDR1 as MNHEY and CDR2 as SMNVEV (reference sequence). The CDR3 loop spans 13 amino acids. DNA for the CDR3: TGTGCCAGCAAGGGGGGGATGGGGACTGAAGCTTTCTTT. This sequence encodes CASKGGMGTEAFF.

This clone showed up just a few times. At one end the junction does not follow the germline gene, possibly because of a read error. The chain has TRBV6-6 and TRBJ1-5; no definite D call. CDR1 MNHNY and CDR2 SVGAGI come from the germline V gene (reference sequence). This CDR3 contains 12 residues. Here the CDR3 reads CASSNSEQPQHF. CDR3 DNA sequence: TGTGCCAGCAGTAACTCTGAGCAGCCCCAGCATTTT.

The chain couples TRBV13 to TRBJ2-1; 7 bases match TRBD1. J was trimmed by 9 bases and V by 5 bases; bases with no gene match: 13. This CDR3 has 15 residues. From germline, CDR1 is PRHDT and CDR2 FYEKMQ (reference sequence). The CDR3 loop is CASSATRQGTGEQFF. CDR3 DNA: TGTGCCAGCAGCGCCACCAGACAGGGTACTGGTGAGCAGTTCTTC.

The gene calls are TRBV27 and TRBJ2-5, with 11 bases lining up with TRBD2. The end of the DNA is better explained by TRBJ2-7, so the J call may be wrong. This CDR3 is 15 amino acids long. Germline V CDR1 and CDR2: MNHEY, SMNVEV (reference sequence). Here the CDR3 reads CASSPSTSGDYEQYF. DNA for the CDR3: TGTGCCAGCAGTCCTTCGACTAGCGGGGATTACGAGCAGTACTTC.

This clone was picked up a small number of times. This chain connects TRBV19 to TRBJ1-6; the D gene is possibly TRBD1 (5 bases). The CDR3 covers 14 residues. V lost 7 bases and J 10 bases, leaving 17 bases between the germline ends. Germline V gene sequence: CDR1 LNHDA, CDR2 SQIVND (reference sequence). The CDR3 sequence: CASTVRASGSPLHF. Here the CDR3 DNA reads TGTGCCAGTACCGTTCGGGCCTCAGGGTCACCCCTCCACTTT.

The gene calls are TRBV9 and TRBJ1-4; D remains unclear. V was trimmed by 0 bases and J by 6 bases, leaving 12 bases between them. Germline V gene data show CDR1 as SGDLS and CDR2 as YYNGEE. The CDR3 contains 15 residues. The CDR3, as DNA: TGTGCCAGCAGCGTAGGTTTTTCGGGGTATGAAAAACTGTTTTTT. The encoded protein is CASSVGFSGYEKLFF.

The chain's CDR3 is CASSPWLGPGQPQHF. The DNA for the CDR3 is TGCGCCAGCAGCCCCTGGTTGGGTCCGGGACAGCCCCAGCATTTT. The V gene is TRBV5-1, the J gene TRBJ1-5; no definite D call. V shed 4 bases and J shed 7 bases, with 18 bases lying between them. The CDR3 covers 15 residues. The germline CDR1 and CDR2 sequences are SGHRS and YFSETQ.